This record covers a single T cell receptor (beta chain). As yet, its antigen is unknown. The data were obtained in a study of CD8 T cells in ankylosing spondylitis. Quantitative 5'-RACE with molecular barcodes generated TCR beta libraries. Each CDR3 protein is one row after TCRdb ran MiXCR on the 5' RACE reads. The sample comprises 750,000 to 850,000 distinct CDR3 sequences, 12% of which are singletons, and 0.51% rests with the top ten. Study-wide results and caveats: Earlier literature documents some of the motif variants in reactive arthritis synovial fluid and blood. As for the disease-linked clones, they showed a CD8+ phenotype and occurred at relatively low frequencies in peripheral blood. What seemed typical of ankylosing spondylitis blood was a TCR beta motif built from several highly homologous variants. In ankylosing spondylitis patients, matched synovial fluid reportedly showed significant enrichment of disease-linked clones.

This TCR derives from a male donor with ankylosing spondylitis. Sequenced input: blood, either unsorted or a sorted T cell fraction (not recorded which).

The DNA of the CDR3 is TGTGCCAGCAGCGCTTTGAGCCCTAACTATGGCTACACCTTC. Its translation is CASSALSPNYGYTF. The J gene is TRBJ1-2, the V gene TRBV7-9; D unresolved. Germline CDR1 reads SEHNR; CDR2 reads FQNEAQ (reference sequence). V was shortened by 5 bases and J by 0 bases, with 10 bases between the two germline ends. This CDR3 has 14 amino acids. Supplemented by reference TRBV7-9 and TRBJ1-2, the full variable domain reads DTGVSQNPRHKITKRGQNVTFRCDPISEHNRLYWYRQTLGQGPEFLTYFQNEAQLEKSRLLSDRFSAERPKGSFSTLEIQRTEQGDSAMYLCASSALSPNYGYTFGSGTRLTVV.